This T cell receptor beta chain was identified during a study of blood T cell repertoires in COVID-19. Study-level background: Acute and convalescent COVID-19 samples came from the United States, Italy and Spain. Nucleic acid was either cDNA or gDNA, and it came from T cells, B-cell-depleted T cells, or PBMCs.

Per germline, CDR1 MNHNY and CDR2 SVGAGI (reference sequence). CDR3 length equals 16 residues. The V gene lost 2 bases and the J gene lost 0 bases, with 13 bases spanning the gap. This clone was detected only a few times. Categorization into cohorts depended on clinical history that participants reported. Authors' methods: By means of reference gene primer amplification, nucleated cell counts were estimated. Here immunoSEQ multiplex PCR was the method, and the copy in TCRdb shows in-frame clones only, minus some. V, J and clone size are taken as reported in that table, and D and trimming were inferred from the DNA itself. The sample has fewer than 200,000 clones, around four fifths seen once.

The material sequenced was PBMCs or T cells enriched from blood (not recorded which). The receptor's source is a woman in her forties or fifties in a cohort exposed to, infected with or recovered from COVID-19 (not recorded which). This chain links TRBV6-6 with TRBJ1-2, with a weak D call TRBD1 (6 bases). This chain's CDR3 is CASSYLGAATNYGYTF. The CDR3 DNA is TGTGCCAGCAGTTACCTGGGGGCAGCGACTAACTATGGCTACACCTTC.